The sequence of this T cell receptor beta chain was determined in a study of blood T cell repertoires in COVID-19. Study-level information: COVID-19 samples from acute and convalescent phases originated in the United States, Italy and Spain. Sources were T cells, B-cell-depleted T cells, or PBMCs; the material itself was cDNA or gDNA.

The authors' processing: The assay estimated nucleated cells by amplifying reference gene primers. Only in-frame clones appear in the TCRdb table, and some are missing; sequencing was by immunoSEQ multiplex PCR. V and J calls and clone size are copied from that table; D and trimming were computed from the DNA. The sample lists roughly 350,000 clones; under 95% were seen once. CDR1 and CDR2 from the germline V gene are GTSNPN and SVGIG (reference sequence). CDR3 length: 18 amino acids. Trimming took 5 bases from V and 1 from J; bases not matched to a gene: 9. The clonotype was recovered from a woman aged 18 to 35 who had recovered from COVID-19. The chain combines TRBV30 with TRBJ2-1, with TRBD2 identical over 15 bases. Sample: peripheral blood. The CDR3 sequence: CAWEGLAGGRLSYNEQFF. The CDR3, as DNA: TGTGCCTGGGAGGGACTAGCGGGAGGTCGACTTTCCTACAATGAGCAGTTCTTC.